The 2 T cell receptor beta chains below come from one sample, sequenced in a study of blood T cells in healthy people across ages. The second PCR ran about 6 to 11 cycles with a sample-barcoded 5' primer and J-beta primers. TCRdb processed the 5' RACE reads anew with MiXCR; each CDR3 protein has one entry. The profile shows about 1,400,000 distinct CDR3 sequences, about 43% of them singletons. The sequencing sample was made of blood. All receptors derive from a woman aged 18-29 years in good health.

This rearrangement joins TRBV20-1 to TRBJ2-7, with 13 positions matching TRBD2. CDR1 and CDR2 (germline): DFQATT, SNEGSKA (reference sequence). V dropped 4 bases and J dropped 2; count of bases not matched to a gene: 8. The CDR3 has 16 residues. CDR3 in DNA: TGCAGTGCTACCGGGACTAGCGGGGCCCCACCCTACGAGCAGTACTTC. This sequence encodes CSATGTSGAPPYEQYF.

The chain links TRBV14 to TRBJ2-3; D gene uncertain. Trimming stripped 2 bases from V and 0 bases from J, with 12 bases between. This CDR3 region has 16 residues. Germline loops: CDR1 SGHDN, CDR2 FVKESK. The CDR3 loop reads CASSQFYTASTDTQYF. The CDR3 DNA reads TGTGCCAGCAGCCAATTCTACACCGCTAGCACAGATACGCAGTATTTT.